A selection of T cell receptor beta chains follows, all from one sample in a study of blood T cell repertoires in COVID-19. Sequenced by immunoSEQ multiplex PCR; TCRdb stores in-frame clones only, minus some. The repertoire includes 180,000 or so clones, 89% of them detected once, and around 7% sits in the top ten. The sequenced sample was peripheral blood. Receptors originate from a man aged 35 to 55 with acute or convalescent COVID-19. The CDR3 runs from the conserved cysteine through the conserved F or W. The order of the fields is V gene, D gene, clone size, J gene, CDR3 protein, CDR3 DNA. The D gene is left open where the match is weak. The listing skips clone size in some rows; elsewhere it reads once, few, many or a size class.

V: TRBV5-4
D: TRBD2
size: -
J: TRBJ2-3
CDR3: CASSLGGSTDTQYF
DNA: TGTGCCAGCAGCCTCGGGGGGTCCACAGATACGCAGTATTTT

V: TRBV6-2/TRBV6-3
D: TRBD1
size: once
J: TRBJ1-5
CDR3: CASSWGQGGNQPQHF
DNA: TGTGCCAGCAGTTGGGGACAGGGTGGGAATCAGCCCCAGCATTTT

V: TRBV27
D: -
size: -
J: TRBJ2-7
CDR3: CASSYRPATGEQYF
DNA: TGTGCCAGCAGTTACCGCCCGGCGACGGGCGAGCAGTACTTC

V: TRBV6-5
D: -
size: -
J: TRBJ1-1
CDR3: CASKRGGTEAFF
DNA: TGTGCCAGCAAGCGGGGAGGGACTGAAGCTTTCTTT

V: TRBV6-1
D: -
size: once
J: TRBJ2-3
CDR3: CASSERWREPDTQYF
DNA: TGTGCCAGCAGTGAAAGGTGGAGGGAACCAGATACGCAGTATTTT

V: TRBV15
D: TRBD1
size: -
J: TRBJ2-3
CDR3: CATSKTGQNTDTQYF
DNA: TGTGCCACCAGCAAAACGGGACAGAACACAGATACGCAGTATTTT

V: TRBV27
D: -
size: -
J: TRBJ1-2
CDR3: CASSSAWGLNYGYTF
DNA: TGTGCCAGCAGTTCGGCCTGGGGCCTTAACTATGGCTACACCTTC

V: TRBV30
D: TRBD1
size: -
J: TRBJ2-2
CDR3: CAWSANRGAGELFF
DNA: TGTGCCTGGAGCGCTAACAGGGGTGCCGGGGAGCTGTTTTTT

V: TRBV10-3
D: TRBD2
size: -
J: TRBJ2-1
CDR3: CAISDERGSYNEQFF
DNA: TGTGCCATCAGTGATGAGCGGGGGTCCTACAATGAGCAGTTCTTC

V: TRBV18
D: TRBD1
size: -
J: TRBJ2-1
CDR3: CASSPTTGDNEQFF
DNA: TGTGCCAGCTCACCCACGACAGGGGACAATGAGCAGTTCTTC

V: TRBV5-1
D: TRBD1
size: -
J: TRBJ1-1
CDR3: CASSLPDRGRTEAFF
DNA: TGCGCCAGCAGCTTGCCTGACAGGGGACGGACTGAAGCTTTCTTT

V: TRBV7-9
D: -
size: -
J: TRBJ1-5
CDR3: CASSLGVGRPQHF
DNA: TGTGCCAGCAGCTTAGGGGTGGGGAGGCCCCAGCATTTT

V: TRBV7-9
D: -
size: once
J: TRBJ1-1
CDR3: CASRNRDTVNTEAFF
DNA: TGTGCCAGCAGGAACCGTGACACGGTGAACACTGAAGCTTTCTTT

V: TRBV18
D: -
size: -
J: TRBJ2-7
CDR3: CASSPEGRSYEQYF
DNA: TGTGCCAGCTCACCAGAGGGGAGGTCCTACGAGCAGTACTTC

V: TRBV6-2/TRBV6-3
D: TRBD1
size: -
J: TRBJ1-5
CDR3: CASSYGTGGRQPQHF
DNA: TGTGCCAGCAGTTACGGAACAGGGGGGCGACAGCCCCAGCATTTT

V: TRBV5-4
D: -
size: -
J: TRBJ2-1
CDR3: CASSYGAAGSYNEQFF
DNA: TGTGCCAGCAGCTATGGGGCGGCAGGCTCCTACAATGAGCAGTTCTTC

V: TRBV6-5
D: TRBD1
size: -
J: TRBJ1-1
CDR3: CASSTDRGGTEAFF
DNA: TGTGCCAGCAGCACGGACAGGGGGGGGACTGAAGCTTTCTTT

V: TRBV27
D: -
size: -
J: TRBJ2-3
CDR3: CASSFPPGAQYF
DNA: TGTGCCAGCAGTTTCCCCCCGGGAGCGCAGTATTTT

V: TRBV6-5
D: -
size: -
J: TRBJ2-5
CDR3: CASSYTRGSIQETQYF
DNA: TGTGCCAGCAGTTACACAAGGGGATCGATCCAAGAGACCCAGTACTTC

V: TRBV11-2
D: -
size: -
J: TRBJ2-1
CDR3: CASSLGGGRSEQFF
DNA: TGTGCCAGCAGCCTAGGGGGGGGGAGAAGTGAGCAGTTCTTC

V: TRBV12-3/TRBV12-4
D: -
size: -
J: TRBJ2-3
CDR3: CASSLGQTDTQYF
DNA: TGTGCCAGCAGTTTAGGACAAACAGATACGCAGTATTTT

V: TRBV5-1
D: -
size: -
J: TRBJ1-2
CDR3: CASSSGGAFYYGYTF
DNA: TGCGCCAGCAGCTCGGGGGGCGCATTTTACTATGGCTACACCTTC

V: TRBV28
D: TRBD2
size: -
J: TRBJ2-7
CDR3: CASILGSGGSYEQYF
DNA: TGTGCCAGCATATTGGGTAGCGGGGGTTCCTACGAGCAGTACTTC

V: TRBV28
D: TRBD2
size: -
J: TRBJ2-5
CDR3: CASSTTSGGALETQYF
DNA: TGTGCCAGCAGTACGACTAGCGGGGGGGCCTTGGAGACCCAGTACTTC

V: TRBV13
D: -
size: -
J: TRBJ2-7
CDR3: CASSSQGNEQYF
DNA: TGTGCCAGCAGCTCACAGGGAAACGAGCAGTACTTC

V: TRBV2
D: TRBD1
size: -
J: TRBJ1-5
CDR3: CASSEGTGFQPQHF
DNA: TGTGCCAGCAGTGAAGGGACAGGGTTTCAGCCCCAGCATTTT

V: TRBV7-9
D: -
size: -
J: TRBJ2-5
CDR3: CASSLARVPETQYF
DNA: TGTGCCAGCAGCTTAGCGAGGGTGCCGGAGACCCAGTACTTC

V: TRBV7-9
D: TRBD2
size: -
J: TRBJ2-5
CDR3: CASSRGRETQYF
DNA: TGTGCCAGCAGCCGCGGGAGGGAGACCCAGTACTTC

V: TRBV6-1
D: -
size: -
J: TRBJ2-3
CDR3: CASSGANSGRFRDTQYF
DNA: TGTGCCAGCAGTGGGGCGAATAGCGGACGGTTTAGAGATACGCAGTATTTT

V: TRBV30
D: TRBD1
size: -
J: TRBJ1-5
CDR3: CAWSDRGDQPQHF
DNA: TGTGCCTGGAGTGACAGGGGGGATCAGCCCCAGCATTTT

V: TRBV4-2
D: -
size: few
J: TRBJ1-2
CDR3: CASSQDQTRQGHGYTF
DNA: TGTGCCAGCAGCCAAGATCAAACCAGGCAGGGGCATGGCTACACCTTC

V: TRBV7-9
D: TRBD2
size: -
J: TRBJ2-1
CDR3: CASSFGGNNEQFF
DNA: TGTGCCAGCAGCTTCGGGGGGAACAATGAGCAGTTCTTC

V: TRBV5-1
D: -
size: -
J: TRBJ2-5
CDR3: CASSLDTAKETQYF
DNA: TGCGCCAGCAGCTTGGACACCGCCAAAGAGACCCAGTACTTC

V: TRBV2
D: -
size: -
J: TRBJ2-1
CDR3: CASSEALRGNEQFF
DNA: TGTGCCAGCAGTGAAGCGCTAAGGGGCAATGAGCAGTTCTTC

V: TRBV13
D: TRBD1
size: -
J: TRBJ2-5
CDR3: CASSDRQGGETQYF
DNA: TGTGCCAGCAGCGACCGACAGGGCGGCGAGACCCAGTACTTC

V: TRBV4-2
D: -
size: -
J: TRBJ2-1
CDR3: CASSQGTSLPNEQFF
DNA: TGTGCCAGCAGCCAAGGGACTTCGCTGCCCAATGAGCAGTTCTTC

V: TRBV24-1
D: TRBD2
size: -
J: TRBJ2-3
CDR3: CATSGAGTSGGSTDTQYF
DNA: TGTGCCACCAGTGGAGCCGGGACTAGCGGGGGGAGCACAGATACGCAGTATTTT

V: TRBV5-1
D: -
size: -
J: TRBJ2-1
CDR3: CASSLGLDVGEQFF
DNA: TGCGCCAGCAGCTTGGGACTAGATGTAGGGGAGCAGTTCTTC

V: TRBV7-9
D: -
size: -
J: TRBJ2-2
CDR3: CASTRALRTGELFF
DNA: TGTGCCAGCACCCGAGCTCTTCGGACCGGGGAGCTGTTTTTT

V: TRBV27
D: TRBD1
size: -
J: TRBJ1-6
CDR3: CASSSPTGPSPLHF
DNA: TGTGCCAGCAGCTCTCCGACAGGGCCTTCACCCCTCCACTTT

V: TRBV13
D: -
size: -
J: TRBJ2-7
CDR3: CASSLAGISYEQYF
DNA: TGTGCCAGCAGCTTAGCGGGGATCTCCTACGAGCAGTACTTC

V: TRBV10-2
D: -
size: -
J: TRBJ1-1
CDR3: CASSESQGMNTEAFF
DNA: TGCGCCAGCAGTGAGTCCCAGGGGATGAACACTGAAGCTTTCTTT

V: TRBV30
D: TRBD2
size: -
J: TRBJ2-2
CDR3: CAWRPGGAGELFF
DNA: TGTGCCTGGAGGCCGGGAGGGGCCGGGGAGCTGTTTTTT

V: TRBV3-1/TRBV3-2
D: TRBD2
size: -
J: TRBJ2-7
CDR3: CASSQFRGGPRQYF
DNA: TGTGCCAGCAGCCAATTTCGGGGGGGCCCCCGGCAGTACTTC

V: TRBV5-1
D: TRBD1
size: -
J: TRBJ1-1
CDR3: CASSSGDRGGTEAFF
DNA: TGCGCCAGCAGCTCCGGGGACAGGGGAGGGACTGAAGCTTTCTTT